Below are 32 T cell receptor beta chains sequenced from a single sample in a study of CD8+CD57+ T cells in acquired aplastic anemia. Using genomic DNA as the template, TCR beta VDJ and CDR3 profiling was carried out. One entry per CDR3 protein results from TCRdb running MiXCR on the reads. The sample has approximately 170,000 distinct CDR3 sequences, approximately 51% seen once. Individuals selected for sequencing had exhibited CD8+CD57+ cell expansion on flow cytometry. Sequenced sample: sorted CD4+, CD8+, or CD8+CD57+ T cells (not recorded which) from PBMCs. Receptor source: a human donor with aplastic anemia.

About this clonotype: A much larger clone sits a single nucleotide away, making a read error possible. V usage is TRBV6-5 and J usage is TRBJ1-4; TRBD1 aligns across 8 bases. Per germline, CDR1 MNHEY and CDR2 SVGAGI. V lost 0 bases to trimming and J lost 12 bases; unmatched junction nucleotides: 9. The CDR3 sequence is 15 residues long. The CDR3 DNA follows: TGTGCCAGCAGTTACTCGACAGGGGCCTGGGAAGAACTGTTTTTT. It codes for CASSYSTGAWEELFF.

This clonotype was seen a few times. The chain couples TRBV29-1 to TRBJ2-1; possibly TRBD2 for D (5 bases). In germline, CDR1 is SQVTM, CDR2 ANQGSEA. CDR3 length: 14 amino acids. Trimming cost V 8 bases and J 2 bases, with 16 bases left between them. The DNA for the CDR3 is TGCAGCCCTATCACGGCGGGTGCCTACAATGAGCAGTTCTTC. This translates into CSPITAGAYNEQFF.

CDR3 bases: TGTGCCAGCCTCCCACAGGGGAATTCACCCCTCCACTTT. Its protein is CASLPQGNSPLHF. The gene calls are TRBV19 and TRBJ1-6, with 7 bases identical to TRBD1. V shed 9 bases and J 7 bases; nucleotides not matched to a gene: 6. The CDR3 is 13 residues long. CDR1 is LNHDA, CDR2 SQIVND, per germline (reference sequence).

The V call is TRBV10-3, the J call TRBJ2-3; TRBD2 matches 9 bases. Germline CDR1 reads ENHRY; CDR2 reads SYGVKD. This CDR3 spans 17 amino acids. V was clipped by 4 bases and J by 11 bases; unmatched bases: 19. Written as DNA, the CDR3 is TGTGCCATCAGTGTCGTCGCTAGCGGGAAACCTTACAATGAGCAGTATTTT. It yields the protein CAISVVASGKPYNEQYF.

This sequence joins TRBV7-8 and TRBJ1-5; TRBD1 is a possible D gene (6 bases). Trimming pared 1 base from V and 5 bases from J, leaving 12 bases between. The CDR3 consists of 15 residues. The germline gives CDR1 SGHVS, CDR2 FQNEAQ. The CDR3 DNA is TGTGCCAGCAGCTTAGAGGGGACATCCGATCAGCCCCAGCATTTT. Protein product: CASSLEGTSDQPQHF.

At least ten counts were recorded for this clonotype. The J gene is TRBJ1-1, the V gene TRBV6-6; 8 bases fit TRBD1. The germline gives CDR1 MNHNY, CDR2 SVGAGI (reference sequence). Trimming removed 0 bases from V and 1 base from J; junction bases left unmatched: 1. The CDR3 loop spans 15 amino acids. CDR3: CASSYSGQGNTEAFF. CDR3 DNA: TGTGCCAGCAGTTACTCCGGACAGGGGAACACTGAAGCTTTCTTT.

The table lists this clonotype with many counts. This sequence joins TRBV6-1 and TRBJ2-3, with TRBD1 matching 7 bases. The CDR3 runs 13 residues. Germline V gene sequence: CDR1 MNHNS, CDR2 SASEGT. J gave up 6 bases and V 6 bases, and 6 bases lay outside the gene matches. The CDR3 sequence: CASRRQGTDTQYF. The CDR3 bases are TGTGCCAGCAGACGACAGGGAACCGATACGCAGTATTTT.

This clonotype was seen ten or more times. This rearrangement joins TRBV20-1 to TRBJ2-5; D possibly matches TRBD1 or TRBD2 (5 bases each). Germline CDR1 is DFQATT and CDR2 is SNEGSKA (reference sequence). The CDR3 runs to 14 residues. V was clipped by 5 bases and J by 1 base, with 14 bases between them. CDR3 sequence: CSAGAPGTQETQYF. The CDR3 coding sequence is TGCAGTGCTGGGGCCCCCGGGACCCAAGAGACCCAGTACTTC.

The rearrangement joins TRBV29-1 to TRBJ2-7, with D perhaps assigned TRBD1 or TRBD2 (5 bases each). The CDR3 extends over 12 amino acids. V shed 3 bases and J shed 9 bases, with 15 bases lying between them. Germline V gene data show CDR1 as SQVTM and CDR2 as ANQGSEA. CDR3 nucleotide sequence: TGCAGCGTTGAGAGTTTGGGGGATACGCAGTACGTC. It specifies CSVESLGDTQYV.

In its sample, this clonotype was seen a few times. A much larger clone sits a single nucleotide away, making a read error possible. The CDR3 does not end in the conserved phenylalanine or tryptophan, so this is likely a read error. V usage is TRBV5-6 and J usage is TRBJ1-6; perhaps TRBD1 as D (5 bases). Trimming took off 0 bases at V and 4 bases at J, with 8 bases between the two ends. The germline CDR1 and CDR2 sequences are SGHDT and YYEEEE. This CDR3 spans 15 amino acids. CDR3 nucleotides: TGTGCCAGCAGCTTGGCTGGGGGTTATAATTCACCCCTCCACCTT. It codes for CASSLAGGYNSPLHL.

This clonotype has only a few counts. A much larger clone is a single base away; this may be a read error. The chain couples TRBV7-2 to TRBJ2-5; 8 bases agree with TRBD1. Germline lookup yields CDR1 SGHTA and CDR2 FQGNSA. The length of the CDR3 is 16 residues. Trimming cost V 5 bases and J 3 bases; bases outside gene matches: 11. The CDR3 spells CASSQDGTGKEETQYF. CDR3 in DNA: TGTGCCAGCAGCCAAGATGGGACAGGCAAGGAAGAGACCCAGTACTTC.

Concerning this clonotype itself: A much larger clone lies one base from this, so it may be a read error. The rearrangement uses TRBV27 and TRBJ2-3; 8 bases are shared with TRBD1. Germline CDR1 reads MNHEY; CDR2 reads SMNVEV (reference sequence). The CDR3 runs to 15 residues. V shed 6 bases and J 1 base; nucleotides not matched to a gene: 6. The CDR3 nucleotides read TGTGCCAGCAGCTTACGCAGGGGGCGCACAGATACGCAGTATTTT. Amino acids: CASSLRRGRTDTQYF.

The chain carries TRBV25-1 and TRBJ1-1; tentatively, D is TRBD1 (6 bases). There are 12 residues in the CDR3. In germline, CDR1 is MGHDK, CDR2 SYGVNS. Trimming stripped 5 bases from V and 10 bases from J, with 14 bases between. CDR3 DNA sequence: TGTGCCAGCAGTCTACAGGGCGCGGGAGCTTTCTTT. Its protein product is CASSLQGAGAFF.

The rearrangement joins TRBV29-1 to TRBJ2-1; tentatively, D is TRBD1 or TRBD2 (6 bases each). Germline V gene data show CDR1 as SQVTM and CDR2 as ANQGSEA. The CDR3 loop spans 14 amino acids. The V end lost 7 bases, the J end lost 6 bases, and 19 bases lay between the germline ends. The CDR3 sequence: CSAKGGPKGNEQFF. In nucleotides, the CDR3 is TGCAGCGCGAAGGGGGGTCCAAAAGGCAATGAGCAGTTCTTC.

The chain is built from TRBV29-1 and TRBJ1-5; weak D call: TRBD1 (5 bases). With 6 bases removed from V and 6 bases from J, the gap between germline ends came to 18 bases. Germline CDR1 SQVTM, CDR2 ANQGSEA. CDR3 size: 14 residues. The DNA of the CDR3 is TGCAGCGTCGGGGGACTAAGCGCAGGTCAGCCCCAGCATTTT. Translating it yields CSVGGLSAGQPQHF.

This clonotype was recorded at least ten times. This chain links TRBV20-1 with TRBJ2-7; 9 bases align to TRBD1. The length of the CDR3 is 15 residues. Trimming removed 3 bases from V and 3 bases from J; junction bases left unmatched: 9. Germline lookup yields CDR1 DFQATT and CDR2 SNEGSKA (reference sequence). The CDR3 loop is CSASQPRDRDYEQYF. The CDR3 nucleotides read TGCAGTGCTAGCCAGCCCCGGGACAGGGACTACGAGCAGTACTTC.

This clonotype was counted many times. The genes are TRBV29-1 and TRBJ2-3, with 7 bases identical to TRBD2. The junction had 2 bases not matched to a gene; V was cut back by 7 bases and J by 4 bases. Germline CDR1 SQVTM, CDR2 ANQGSEA. This CDR3 contains 11 residues. The CDR3 reads CSEGLADTQYF. DNA of the CDR3: TGCAGCGAAGGACTAGCAGATACGCAGTATTTT.

The rearrangement joins TRBV7-8 to TRBJ2-7, with TRBD1 as a possible D gene (6 bases). Trimming took 5 bases from V and 4 from J, leaving 12 bases between them. Germline loops: CDR1 SGHVS, CDR2 FQNEAQ. The CDR3 contains 13 residues. The CDR3 bases are TGTGCCAGCAGCGAACAGGGATTGTACGAGCAGTACTTC. Its protein is CASSEQGLYEQYF.

There are many counts of this clonotype. The rearrangement joins TRBV6-1 to TRBJ1-2; no reliable D call. The CDR3 has 14 amino acids. The V end was cut by 1 base, the J end by 5 bases, with 11 bases between. Germline CDR1 reads MNHNS; CDR2 reads SASEGT. The CDR3 DNA sequence: TGTGCCAGCAGTGAAGAAGGACGGCCTTATGGCTACACCTTC. Amino acids: CASSEEGRPYGYTF.

The chain is built from TRBV10-2 and TRBJ1-5; weak D call: TRBD1 (6 bases). The CDR3 contains 16 residues. Germline V CDR1 and CDR2: WSHSY, SAAADI. Trimming stripped 3 bases from V and 3 bases from J, with 15 bases between. The CDR3 nucleotides are TGCGCCAGCAGTGACCGTTCAGGGGCCGCCAATCAGCCCCAGCATTTT. It yields the protein CASSDRSGAANQPQHF.

The V call is TRBV25-1, the J call TRBJ2-1; weak D call: TRBD2 (6 bases). The germline V gene has CDR1 MGHDK and CDR2 SYGVNS. V lost 7 bases and J 4 bases, leaving 14 bases between the germline ends. The CDR3 totals 14 residues. The CDR3 DNA reads TGTGCCAGCAAGGAAGGTGCGGGGTACAATGAGCAGTTCTTC. This gives the protein CASKEGAGYNEQFF. Complete variable domain (other parts from reference TRBV25-1 and TRBJ2-1): EADIYQTPRYLVIGTGKKITLECSQTMGHDKMYWYQQDPGMELHLIHYSYGVNSTEKGDLSSESTVSRIRTEHFPLTLESARPSHTSQYLCASKEGAGYNEQFFGPGTRLTVL.

V is TRBV25-1 and J is TRBJ2-7; a weak D match, TRBD1 (5 bases). The germline V gene encodes CDR1 MGHDK and CDR2 SYGVNS. The V and J ends lost 6 bases and 5 bases respectively, with 11 bases between them. The length of the CDR3 is 12 residues. CDR3 sequence reads: CASRSGLHEQYF. The CDR3 DNA reads as TGTGCCAGCAGATCAGGGCTCCACGAGCAGTACTTC.

This clonotype was seen more than once but under ten times. V usage is TRBV7-9 and J usage is TRBJ1-1, with 9 bases lining up with TRBD1. V was pared by 7 bases and J by 5 bases, with 5 bases of the junction left unmatched. In germline, CDR1 is SEHNR, CDR2 FQNEAQ (reference sequence). The CDR3 is 13 amino acids. CDR3 loop: CASNDRGGTEAFF. As DNA, the CDR3 is TGTGCCAGCAACGACAGGGGGGGGACTGAAGCTTTCTTT.

The gene calls are TRBV15 and TRBJ1-5; the D is unclear. The germline V gene encodes CDR1 LNHNV and CDR2 YYDKDF (reference sequence). The length of the CDR3 is 14 residues. V lost 3 bases, J lost 2 bases, and 8 bases lay in between. CDR3 residues: CATSSGFRNQPQHF. The CDR3 nucleotides are TGTGCCACCAGCAGTGGGTTTCGCAATCAGCCCCAGCATTTT.

The rearrangement joins TRBV2 to TRBJ1-5, with TRBD1 matching 7 bases. The CDR3 is 14 residues long. The ends lost 7 bases at V and 6 bases at J; junction bases unmatched: 9. Germline V gene lookup returns CDR1 SNHLY and CDR2 FYNNEI. The CDR3 coding sequence is TGTGCCAGCAAGCAGGGGGGGCCAGGTCAGCCCCAGCATTTT. This encodes CASKQGGPGQPQHF.

The V call is TRBV19, the J call TRBJ2-7; the match to TRBD1 covers 7 bases. CDR3 length equals 13 residues. The ends lost 3 bases at V and 2 bases at J; junction bases unmatched: 1. Looked up from germline, CDR1 is LNHDA and CDR2 is SQIVND (reference sequence). CDR3: CASSMQGAYEQYF. The CDR3, as DNA: TGTGCCAGTAGTATGCAGGGGGCCTACGAGCAGTACTTC.

The rearrangement joins TRBV9 to TRBJ1-2, with D perhaps TRBD1 (5 bases). V lost 6 bases to trimming and J lost 6 bases, with 9 bases between them. The CDR3 is made up of 11 amino acids. The germline V gene has CDR1 SGDLS and CDR2 YYNGEE. The CDR3 loop is CASTTGDGYTF. In nucleotides, the CDR3 is TGTGCCAGCACCACGGGGGATGGCTACACCTTC.

The chain is built from TRBV9 and TRBJ2-7; TRBD2 aligns across 13 bases. The CDR3 is 15 amino acids. Trimming took 3 bases from V and 3 from J; bases not matched to a gene: 3. The V gene's germline CDR1 is SGDLS and CDR2 YYNGEE. CDR3 nucleotides: TGTGCCAGCAGCGCCGGGACTAGCGGGGTCTACGAGCAGTACGTC. This gives the protein CASSAGTSGVYEQYV.

This clonotype was detected many times. The chain couples TRBV20-1 to TRBJ2-5, with D possibly TRBD2 on 6 matching bases. Germline V CDR1 and CDR2: DFQATT, SNEGSKA (reference sequence). This CDR3 is 15 amino acids long. V was trimmed by 6 bases and J by 5 bases, leaving 22 bases between them. The CDR3: CSAFPEAGRWETQYF. CDR3 nucleotide sequence: TGCAGTGCCTTCCCGGAGGCGGGGCGGTGGGAGACCCAGTACTTC.

In regard to this clonotype: This may be a read error, as it is one base from a much larger clone. The chain has TRBV5-6 and TRBJ1-1; D gene unclear. Germline CDR1 and CDR2: SGHDT and YYEEEE. This CDR3 comprises 13 residues. In DNA, the CDR3 is TGTGCCAGCAAAGAAAGGGTAAACACTGAAGCTCTCTTT. Amino acids: CASKERVNTEALF.

The CDR3 DNA reads TGTGCCACCAGCTTTGACAGCTCCTACGCAGGTACGCAGTATTTT. As protein: CATSFDSSYAGTQYF. The chain is built from TRBV15 and TRBJ2-3; possibly TRBD1 for D (5 bases). V was trimmed by 5 bases and J by 8 bases, leaving 20 bases between them. Germline CDR1 is LNHNV and CDR2 is YYDKDF (reference sequence). The CDR3 has 15 residues.

In this sample, this clonotype turned up many times. The chain joins TRBV2 to TRBJ1-2; weak D call: TRBD1 (6 bases). V gave up 4 bases and J gave up 5 bases, with 8 bases separating them. The CDR3 totals 12 residues. Germline CDR1 reads SNHLY; CDR2 reads FYNNEI. CDR3 residues: CASSVTGYGYTF. The CDR3 DNA reads as TGTGCCAGCAGTGTCACAGGGTATGGCTACACCTTC.